These T cell receptor beta chains were read from a single sample in a study of CD8 T cells in ankylosing spondylitis. TCRdb re-analysed the 5' RACE reads in MiXCR, keeping a single row per CDR3 protein. The sample consists of 250,000 to 400,000 distinct CDR3 sequences, roughly 10% of them appearing once. The sample taken for sequencing was blood, either unsorted or a sorted T cell fraction (not recorded which). The receptors originated from a female donor with ankylosing spondylitis or in good health (not recorded which). The CDR3 runs from the conserved cysteine through the conserved F or W. The D gene is left open where the match is weak. Where a row states a size, it is once, few, many or the class of an expanded clone; other rows omit it.

cdr3_nt | cdr3_aa | clone_size | j_call | d_call | v_call
TGCAGCTTCCGGACAGGACCGAACACTGAAGCTTTCTTT | CSFRTGPNTEAFF | few | TRBJ1-1 | TRBD1 | TRBV29-1
TGTGCCAGCAGCGCAAAAGTTGATGAGCAGTTCTTC | CASSAKVDEQFF | many | TRBJ2-1 | . | TRBV7-9
TGCGCCAGCAGAACTAGCGGCACAAGCTCCTACAATGAGCAGTTCTTC | CASRTSGTSSYNEQFF | many | TRBJ2-1 | TRBD2 | TRBV5-1
TGCGCCAGCAGCTTGACCGGACAGGGCGCCGTTACTGAAGCTTTCTTT | CASSLTGQGAVTEAFF | many | TRBJ1-1 | TRBD1 | TRBV5-1
TGTGCCAGCAGCCGAGGACAGTTCCATGAGCAGTTCTTC | CASSRGQFHEQFF | many | TRBJ2-1 | . | TRBV5-6
TGTGCCAGCTCACCACCTTCCAGGGGGCTTACTGAAGCTTTCTTT | CASSPPSRGLTEAFF | many | TRBJ1-1 | TRBD1 | TRBV18
TGCGCCAGCAGCTTCTACAGGGATGGCTACACCTTC | CASSFYRDGYTF | . | TRBJ1-2 | . | TRBV5-1
TGTGCCAGCAGTGTCCGGGACAATCAGCCCCAGCATTTT | CASSVRDNQPQHF | many | TRBJ1-5 | . | TRBV12-3/TRBV12-4
TGTGCCAGCAGCCAATGGGGGGGGGTCTGGAGTTCACCCCTCCACTTT | CASSQWGGVWSSPLHF | many | TRBJ1-6 | . | TRBV12-3/TRBV12-4
TGTGCCAGCAGGTTAAATCCAGGGGGCACTAATGAAAAACTGTTTTTT | CASRLNPGGTNEKLFF | many | TRBJ1-4 | TRBD1 | TRBV6-5
TGCAGCGTCCGGGAGGGTTTCTACGAGCAGTACTTC | CSVREGFYEQYF | many | TRBJ2-7 | TRBD2 | TRBV29-1
TGTGCCAGCAGCTTAGGTCCAGGGGGCGACTATGGCTACACCTTC | CASSLGPGGDYGYTF | . | TRBJ1-2 | TRBD1 | TRBV7-2
TGCGCCAGCAGCCCCAATCCCAATCAGCCCCAGCATTTT | CASSPNPNQPQHF | many | TRBJ1-5 | . | TRBV5-1
TGTGCCACCAGCAGAGATCAGGGGAATGGGGCCAACGTCCTGACTTTC | CATSRDQGNGANVLTF | few | TRBJ2-6 | . | TRBV15
TGTGCCAGCAGCTTAGAGGCATTTGAAGCTTTCTTT | CASSLEAFEAFF | many | TRBJ1-1 | . | TRBV7-9
TGCGCCAGCAGCTTCACAAGCGGGGGGTACAATGAGCAGTTCTTC | CASSFTSGGYNEQFF | many | TRBJ2-1 | TRBD2 | TRBV5-1
TGTGCCAGCAACCTCGACGCAAGCTCCTACGAGCAGTACTTC | CASNLDASSYEQYF | few | TRBJ2-7 | . | TRBV7-2
TGTGCCAGCAGCCAAGATAGGCTTTATTATGAGCAGTTCTTC | CASSQDRLYYEQFF | . | TRBJ2-1 | . | TRBV4-2
TGTGCCAGCAGCCCGATCCCAGGGAGATACAATGAGCAGTTCTTC | CASSPIPGRYNEQFF | few | TRBJ2-1 | . | TRBV27
TGCAGTGCTAGAGAGGGGGGGTGGGCCGGGGAGCTGTTTTTT | CSAREGGWAGELFF | . | TRBJ2-2 | TRBD2 | TRBV20-1
TGTGCCAGCAGCCAATACCCGCTAGCGGGAGATTCAGGCGGCACCGGGGAGCTGTTTTTT | CASSQYPLAGDSGGTGELFF | . | TRBJ2-2 | TRBD2 | TRBV3-1
TGTGCCAGCAGCCAAGATGGCGCTATCAAACAAGAGACCCAGTACTTC | CASSQDGAIKQETQYF | many | TRBJ2-5 | . | TRBV4-2